This passage covers 29 T cell receptor beta chains from one sample sequenced in a study of T cell changes during pregnancy in multiple sclerosis. The method was immunoSEQ multiplex PCR; TCRdb's version includes in-frame clones alone and lacks a portion of them. This sample has tens of thousands of clones, with 91% found just once. The material was CD8+ T cells from peripheral blood mononuclear cells, obtained in the second trimester of pregnancy. All receptors come from a female donor with multiple sclerosis, enrolled in a pregnancy study.

Only one count was recorded for this clone. The chain combines TRBV6-6 with TRBJ2-7; TRBD1 aligns across 9 bases. Germline loops: CDR1 MNHNY, CDR2 SVGAGI (reference sequence). J was trimmed by 3 bases and V by 2 bases; bases with no gene match: 2. CDR3 length: 14 residues. The CDR3 DNA follows: TGTGCCAGCAGTTACGCGACAGGGGGCTACGAGCAGTACTTC. Translating gives CASSYATGGYEQYF.

The chain combines TRBV27 with TRBJ2-2; TRBD2 is a possible D gene (6 bases). This CDR3 has 13 amino acids. From germline, CDR1 is MNHEY and CDR2 SMNVEV (reference sequence). V was shortened by 3 bases and J by 5 bases, with 7 bases between the two germline ends. The CDR3 reads CASSLGGTGELFF. In DNA form, the CDR3 reads TGTGCCAGCAGTTTGGGAGGAACCGGGGAGCTGTTTTTT.

This clone is a singleton in its sample. The CDR3 region is CACSSGLSNQPQHF. CDR3 nucleotide sequence: TGTGCCTGTTCCTCAGGCTTGAGCAATCAGCCCCAGCATTTT. The V call is TRBV30, the J call TRBJ1-5, with D unresolved. Deletions cut 6 bases from V and 1 base from J, with 13 bases between. CDR1 and CDR2 (germline): GTSNPN, SVGIG (reference sequence). The CDR3 is 14 residues long.

This clone was found a few times. The chain recombines TRBV7-9 with TRBJ2-7; 7 bases are a match to TRBD2. From germline, CDR1 is SEHNR and CDR2 FQNEAQ (reference sequence). The CDR3 has 14 amino acids. The V gene end was trimmed by 3 bases and the J gene end by 3 bases; junction bases not matched to a gene: 5. The CDR3 here is CASSFPAGDYEQYF. The CDR3 DNA is TGTGCCAGCAGCTTCCCGGCGGGAGACTACGAGCAGTACTTC.

The V and J genes are TRBV4-2 and TRBJ1-1; D gene ambiguous. Germline values: CDR1 LGHNA, CDR2 YNFKEQ. V lost 4 bases to trimming and J lost 1 base, with 7 bases between them. This CDR3 contains 13 residues. The CDR3 DNA reads TGTGCCAGCAGCCTAGGAGGGAACACTGAAGCTTTCTTT. This translates into CASSLGGNTEAFF.

The chain couples TRBV29-1 to TRBJ2-1; D not resolved. Germline-derived CDR1 and CDR2 are SQVTM and ANQGSEA. The CDR3 covers 14 residues. With 6 bases removed from V and 6 bases from J, the gap between germline ends came to 18 bases. The CDR3 loop is CSVAGAPEGNEQFF. In nucleotides, the CDR3 is TGCAGCGTCGCCGGAGCCCCGGAAGGCAATGAGCAGTTCTTC.

The chain couples TRBV6-5 to TRBJ2-1; D not certain. The germline V gene has CDR1 MNHEY and CDR2 SVGAGI. V lost 8 bases to trimming and J lost 6 bases, with 8 bases between them. The CDR3 length is 11 residues. This CDR3 reads CASDTGNEQFF. The DNA for the CDR3 is TGTGCCAGCGATACGGGCAATGAGCAGTTCTTC.

This rearrangement joins TRBV5-4 to TRBJ2-3; TRBD2 is a possible D gene (6 bases). V dropped 0 bases and J dropped 0 bases, with 11 bases sitting between them. The CDR3 loop spans 16 amino acids. The germline gives CDR1 SGHNT, CDR2 YYREEE (reference sequence). CDR3 coding DNA: TGTGCCAGCAGCTTGGGGTCGGGGACTAGCACAGATACGCAGTATTTT. Protein sequence: CASSLGSGTSTDTQYF.

The V and J genes are TRBV7-9 and TRBJ2-1; possibly TRBD1 for D (5 bases). V lost 6 bases to trimming and J lost 3 bases, with 9 bases between them. This CDR3 has 13 amino acids. CDR1 is SEHNR and CDR2 is FQNEAQ in the germline V gene (reference sequence). The CDR3 sequence is CASRTENYNEQFF. CDR3 sequence (DNA): TGTGCCAGCAGGACAGAGAACTACAATGAGCAGTTCTTC.

This chain joins TRBV7-9 and TRBJ2-3, with TRBD2 matching 8 bases. This CDR3 has 14 amino acids. CDR1 is SEHNR and CDR2 is FQNEAQ in the germline V gene (reference sequence). V shed 5 bases and J 5 bases; nucleotides not matched to a gene: 6. The CDR3 bases are TGTGCCAGCAGCCAGACTAGCGAGGGAGATACGCAGTATTTT. Protein: CASSQTSEGDTQYF.

The rearrangement joins TRBV6-1 to TRBJ1-1, with D perhaps matching TRBD1 (5 bases). Germline CDR1 is MNHNS and CDR2 is SASEGT. The CDR3 spans 14 residues. V lost 2 bases to trimming and J lost 6 bases, with 13 bases between them. CDR3 in amino acids: CASSEQGSGAEAFF. For the CDR3, the DNA is TGTGCCAGCAGTGAACAGGGATCGGGAGCTGAAGCTTTCTTT.

The CDR3 sequence: CASSQEVGTATNEKLFF. The CDR3 DNA reads as TGCGCCAGCAGCCAAGAGGTAGGGACAGCAACTAATGAAAAACTGTTTTTT. V is TRBV4-3 and J is TRBJ1-4; TRBD1 matches 7 bases. V was pared by 0 bases and J by 0 bases, with 4 bases of the junction left unmatched. Germline-derived CDR1 and CDR2 are LGHNA and YSLEER. The CDR3 consists of 17 residues.

The chain combines TRBV27 with TRBJ2-7; a possible D gene is TRBD1 (6 bases). Per germline, CDR1 MNHEY and CDR2 SMNVEV (reference sequence). The CDR3 is 12 amino acids. V was cut by 5 bases and J by 5 bases, with 10 bases left in between. The CDR3 sequence is CASSKPGDEQYF. CDR3 nucleotides: TGTGCCAGCAGTAAACCAGGGGACGAGCAGTACTTC.

The chain links TRBV6-1 to TRBJ2-3, with 10 positions matching TRBD2. The length of the CDR3 is 18 residues. J gave up 4 bases and V 1 base, and 11 bases lay outside the gene matches. In germline, CDR1 is MNHNS, CDR2 SASEGT. The CDR3 loop reads CASSEGYEREGLADTQYF. The CDR3 DNA reads TGTGCCAGCAGTGAAGGGTACGAGCGGGAGGGCCTGGCAGATACGCAGTATTTT.

The J gene is TRBJ2-7, the V gene TRBV25-1; 7 bases are shared with TRBD1. The CDR3 length is 12 residues. J gave up 2 bases and V 8 bases, and 3 bases lay outside the gene matches. Germline lookup yields CDR1 MGHDK and CDR2 SYGVNS. CDR3 nucleotide sequence: TGTGCCAGCGGAACAGGGGCCTACGAGCAGTACTTC. Protein product: CASGTGAYEQYF.

This clone came up once. The chain joins TRBV6-5 to TRBJ2-1; the D is unclear. Trimming took off 2 bases at V and 7 bases at J, with 9 bases between the two ends. Germline V gene lookup returns CDR1 MNHEY and CDR2 SVGAGI. CDR3 length: 13 amino acids. CDR3 amino acids: CASSYSRSNEQFF. The DNA of the CDR3 is TGTGCCAGCAGTTACAGCAGGTCGAATGAGCAGTTCTTC.

The rearrangement joins TRBV2 to TRBJ2-2, with D possibly being TRBD1 (5 bases). The CDR3 length is 15 residues. Trimming took 0 bases from V and 6 from J, leaving 11 bases between them. Looked up from germline, CDR1 is SNHLY and CDR2 is FYNNEI. DNA of the CDR3: TGTGCCAGCAGTGAAGCGCTTCTCAGGGCCGGGGAGCTGTTTTTT. This translates into CASSEALLRAGELFF.

V usage is TRBV5-5 and J usage is TRBJ1-1, with a weak D call TRBD1 (5 bases). The V end was cut by 5 bases, the J end by 1 base, with 9 bases between. Germline values: CDR1 SGHKS, CDR2 YYEKEE (reference sequence). The CDR3 consists of 13 residues. The CDR3 here is CASSFGQNTEAFF. The CDR3 DNA follows: TGTGCCAGCAGTTTCGGACAGAACACTGAAGCTTTCTTT.

This chain links TRBV21-1 with TRBJ2-5; the table calls TRBD1, which could not be checked here. TRBV21-1 is deemed a pseudogene. The CDR3 covers 18 residues. The CDR3: CASSKGWWPLRASETQYF. CDR3 in DNA: TGTGCCAGCAGCAAAGGGTGGTGGCCGCTCAGGGCCTCAGAGACCCAGTACTTC.

DNA for the CDR3: TGTGCCAGTAATCCCGGGTGGGGGCACTCCTACGAGCAGTACTTC. Amino acid sequence: CASNPGWGHSYEQYF. The J gene is TRBJ2-7, the V gene TRBV19; weak D call: TRBD1 (6 bases). This CDR3 region has 15 residues. The germline gives CDR1 LNHDA, CDR2 SQIVND (reference sequence). Deletions cut 7 bases from V and 0 bases from J, with 16 bases between.

V and J are TRBV6-5 and TRBJ1-2, with 7 bases lining up with TRBD1. The J segment lost 2 bases and the V segment lost 5 bases, leaving 5 bases of the junction unmatched. The CDR3 totals 14 residues. Germline values: CDR1 MNHEY, CDR2 SVGAGI. The CDR3 DNA is TGTGCCAGCAGTACCACAGGGGTCAACTATGGCTACACCTTC. As protein: CASSTTGVNYGYTF.

The chain joins TRBV6-5 to TRBJ1-1, with a weak D call TRBD1 (6 bases). Per germline, CDR1 MNHEY and CDR2 SVGAGI. The CDR3 length is 15 residues. V lost 8 bases and J lost 0, with 16 bases in between. DNA of the CDR3: TGTGCCAGCGGGCCGAACAGGGCCTTGAACACTGAAGCTTTCTTT. Amino acid sequence: CASGPNRALNTEAFF.

The CDR3 spells CASSLGSSYEQYF. CDR3 sequence (DNA): TGTGCCAGCAGCTTAGGGAGTTCCTACGAGCAGTACTTC. The rearrangement joins TRBV11-3 to TRBJ2-7; D gene uncertain. V lost 1 base and J 1 base, leaving 5 bases between the germline ends. The V gene's germline CDR1 is SGHNT and CDR2 YENEEA. There are 13 residues in the CDR3.

This chain uses TRBV12-5 with TRBJ1-1, with 8 bases lining up with TRBD1. The CDR3 consists of 12 residues. The V and J ends lost 4 bases and 6 bases, in that order; junction bases with no gene match: 1. CDR1 LGHNT and CDR2 FRNRAP come from the germline V gene. The CDR3 region has the DNA TGTGCTAGTGGTTCACAGGGGGCTGAAGCTTTCTTT. Translated: CASGSQGAEAFF. The full variable domain, its missing parts supplied by reference TRBV12-5 and TRBJ1-1, is DARVTQTPRHKVTEMGQEVTMRCQPILGHNTVFWYRQTMMQGLELLAYFRNRAPLDDSGMPKDRFSAEMPDATLATLKIQPSEPRDSAVYFCASGSQGAEAFFGQGTRLTVV.

CDR3 in amino acids: CASSLEVTGVTGELFF. The CDR3 DNA sequence: TGTGCCAGCAGCTTAGAAGTCACAGGGGTCACCGGGGAGCTGTTTTTT. V gene TRBV11-2 combines with J gene TRBJ2-2, with TRBD1 matching 7 bases. CDR3 length: 16 amino acids. The J segment lost 4 bases and the V segment lost 0 bases, leaving 5 bases of the junction unmatched. Per the germline V gene, CDR1 is SGHAT and CDR2 is FQNNGV.

The V call is TRBV30, the J call TRBJ1-5; unclear D gene. Trimming cost V 0 bases and J 3 bases, with 9 bases left between them. Germline CDR1 GTSNPN, CDR2 SVGIG (reference sequence). The CDR3 covers 14 residues. The CDR3 DNA sequence: TGTGCCTGGAGTGTATCGGGATACAATCAGCCCCAGCATTTT. Translating gives CAWSVSGYNQPQHF.

The genes are TRBV6-6 and TRBJ2-7; 8 bases are a match to TRBD2. This CDR3 has 14 amino acids. Germline lookup yields CDR1 MNHNY and CDR2 SVGAGI (reference sequence). The ends lost 4 bases at V and 7 bases at J; junction bases unmatched: 9. CDR3: CASSLGTSSGEQYF. The CDR3 DNA sequence: TGTGCCAGCAGTTTGGGGACTAGTTCGGGGGAGCAGTACTTC.

The rearrangement joins TRBV27 to TRBJ2-3; 12 nucleotides agree with TRBD2. Trimming at V came to 3 bases and at J to 4 bases, leaving 5 bases not matched to a gene. The CDR3 is made up of 16 amino acids. Germline CDR1 is MNHEY and CDR2 is SMNVEV (reference sequence). CDR3 residues: CASSLLLAGGPDTQYF. The CDR3 bases are TGTGCCAGCAGTTTGTTGCTAGCGGGGGGGCCAGATACGCAGTATTTT.

This chain joins TRBV19 and TRBJ2-2; D is unclear. Germline CDR1 LNHDA, CDR2 SQIVND (reference sequence). This CDR3 is built from 14 residues. The DNA of the CDR3 is TGTGCTAGCCGCCCAGCGCCGAACACCGGGGAGCTGTTTTTT. Translated, it gives CASRPAPNTGELFF.